The 28 T cell receptor beta chains below were found in one sample sequenced in a study of beta chain features in type 1 diabetes. Since all of the isolated RNA was reverse transcribed, expressed TCRB transcripts were what got sequenced. Profiled with immunoSEQ multiplex PCR; TCRdb holds only in-frame clones, not every one. The profile shows over 65,000 clones, 30% to 40% of them singletons. The sequencing input was stem cell memory CD4+ T cells from blood. Every receptor here comes from a young woman in good health.

The rearrangement joins TRBV5-1 to TRBJ1-3; 7 bases align to TRBD1. After removal of 2 bases from V and 4 bases from J, the junction contained 12 bases not matched to a gene. From germline, CDR1 is SGHRS and CDR2 YFSETQ. The CDR3 length is 17 residues. The CDR3 DNA reads as TGCGCCAGCAGCTTCTCCGGGACAGCCTCATTCGGAAACACCATATATTTT. Amino acid sequence: CASSFSGTASFGNTIYF.

This sequence joins TRBV7-2 and TRBJ2-2; tentative D call: TRBD2 (7 bases). Between the trimmed V and J ends, which lost 1 base and 5 bases, there was a span of 20 bases. Germline CDR1 is SGHTA and CDR2 is FQGNSA. The CDR3 runs to 18 residues. CDR3 in amino acids: CASSLVFRGARMTGELFF. The CDR3 coding sequence is TGTGCCAGCAGCTTAGTGTTTCGGGGGGCCCGGATGACCGGGGAGCTGTTTTTT.

This clone was seen only a few times. The chain joins TRBV19 to TRBJ2-1; 10 bases align to TRBD2. The germline CDR1 and CDR2 sequences are LNHDA and SQIVND (reference sequence). The CDR3 contains 15 residues. V trimming: 4 bases; J trimming: 3 bases; junction bases outside the gene matches: 3. The CDR3 DNA sequence: TGTGCCAGTAGTAGGTCTAGCGGGGGCTACAATGAGCAGTTCTTC. Translation: CASSRSSGGYNEQFF.

The rearrangement joins TRBV5-1 to TRBJ2-5; 13 nucleotides align to TRBD2. Germline CDR1 and CDR2: SGHRS and YFSETQ. This CDR3 has 15 residues. J was trimmed by 3 bases and V by 4 bases; bases with no gene match: 3. This CDR3 is CASSETSGGEETQYF. The CDR3 nucleotides are TGCGCCAGCAGCGAAACTAGCGGGGGGGAAGAGACCCAGTACTTC.

The V call is TRBV7-9, the J call TRBJ2-3, with 8 bases identical to TRBD2. With 5 bases clipped from V and 6 bases from J, the junction kept 4 bases outside the gene matches. CDR1 and CDR2 from the germline V gene are SEHNR and FQNEAQ (reference sequence). This CDR3 spans 13 amino acids. This CDR3 reads CASSLRGGDTQYF. CDR3 in DNA: TGTGCCAGCAGCCTCCGGGGGGGGGATACGCAGTATTTT.

In this sample, this clone turned up a few times. CDR3: CSGGENTEAFF. CDR3 sequence (DNA): TGCAGTGGCGGAGAGAACACTGAAGCTTTCTTT. The rearrangement links TRBV20-1 to TRBJ1-1; D gene uncertain. The CDR3 length is 11 residues. V lost 7 bases to trimming and J lost 1 base, with 7 bases between them. Germline V CDR1 and CDR2: DFQATT, SNEGSKA (reference sequence).

The table lists this clone with a few counts. V gene TRBV7-2 combines with J gene TRBJ2-1; TRBD2 agrees at 15 bases. The CDR3 spans 17 residues. Germline V gives CDR1 SGHTA, CDR2 FQGNSA. The trim removed 0 bases at V and 7 bases at J, leaving 4 bases unmatched. CDR3 sequence (DNA): TGTGCCAGCAGCTTAGCGGCCGGGACTAGCGGGGGGAATGAGCAGTTCTTC. Encoded protein: CASSLAAGTSGGNEQFF.

V and J are TRBV5-6 and TRBJ2-7, with 9 bases that match TRBD1. The CDR3 consists of 14 residues. The junction had 5 bases not matched to a gene; V was cut back by 5 bases and J by 2 bases. CDR1 is SGHDT and CDR2 is YYEEEE in the germline V gene. This CDR3 reads CASSYGTGPYEQYF. CDR3 DNA: TGTGCCAGCAGTTACGGGACAGGGCCCTACGAGCAGTACTTC. Full variable domain (missing parts from reference TRBV5-6 and TRBJ2-7): DAGVTQSPTHLIKTRGQQVTLRCSPKSGHDTVSWYQQALGQGPQFIFQYYEEEERQRGNFPDRFSGHQFPNYSSELNVNALLLGDSALYLCASSYGTGPYEQYFGPGTRLTVT.

This chain links TRBV5-1 with TRBJ2-7; TRBD1 matches 7 bases. This CDR3 comprises 14 residues. The V gene's germline CDR1 is SGHRS and CDR2 YFSETQ. The ends lost 3 bases at V and 6 bases at J; junction bases unmatched: 9. The CDR3 is CASSSSGTASEQYF. The CDR3 nucleotides are TGCGCCAGCAGCTCCTCCGGGACAGCTAGCGAGCAGTACTTC.

This chain uses TRBV1 with TRBJ2-2; TRBD1 reflects the table's D call only, with no check against the DNA. TRBV1 is a pseudogene locus. This CDR3 is built from 16 residues. The DNA of the CDR3 is TGCACCAGCAGCCAACTGGGACAGGGGAACACCGGGGAGCTGTTTTTT. This gives the protein CTSSQLGQGNTGELFF.

The genes are TRBV10-3 and TRBJ1-1; 10 positions match TRBD1. V trimming: 6 bases; J trimming: 1 base; junction bases outside the gene matches: 2. Per germline, CDR1 ENHRY and CDR2 SYGVKD. This CDR3 contains 14 residues. CDR3 DNA sequence: TGTGCCATCAGCCGGGACAGGGGGAACACTGAAGCTTTCTTT. It is translated as CAISRDRGNTEAFF.

The chain employs TRBV18 and TRBJ2-7, with a possible D match to TRBD2 (6 bases). V dropped 0 bases and J dropped 2 bases, with 11 bases sitting between them. The CDR3 is 15 residues long. Germline V gene lookup returns CDR1 KGHSH and CDR2 LQKENI. The CDR3 loop is CASSPPARGTYEQYF. CDR3 bases: TGTGCCAGCTCACCACCCGCCCGGGGGACCTACGAGCAGTACTTC.

On this clone: Other DNA sequences within the sample encode an identical CDR3. The chain employs TRBV2 and TRBJ1-5; 10 positions agree with TRBD1. CDR1 and CDR2 from the germline V gene are SNHLY and FYNNEI. Trimming cost V 4 bases and J 4 bases; bases outside gene matches: 1. CDR3 size: 14 residues. The CDR3 DNA reads TGTGCCAGCAGTGGGACAGGGGGAAATCAGCCCCAGCATTTT. It translates to CASSGTGGNQPQHF.

This clone came up a few times. The chain has TRBV19 and TRBJ2-1, with D possibly being TRBD2 (6 bases). The V and J ends lost 7 bases and 8 bases respectively, with 15 bases between them. The CDR3 loop spans 13 amino acids. Per the germline V gene, CDR1 is LNHDA and CDR2 is SQIVND (reference sequence). As DNA, the CDR3 is TGTGCCAGTACCGAGTCGGGGGACGATGAGCAGTTCTTC. This codes for CASTESGDDEQFF.

In its sample, this clone was seen a few times. The V call is TRBV5-1, the J call TRBJ1-1, with 8 bases aligning to TRBD1. J gave up 9 bases and V 5 bases, and 9 bases lay outside the gene matches. CDR3 length: 13 residues. In germline, CDR1 is SGHRS, CDR2 YFSETQ. The CDR3 reads CASSQGQGGQAFF. CDR3 in DNA: TGCGCCAGCAGTCAAGGACAGGGAGGGCAAGCTTTCTTT.

This chain connects TRBV18 to TRBJ2-5; a possible D gene is TRBD1 (5 bases). Germline loops: CDR1 KGHSH, CDR2 LQKENI. CDR3 size: 13 residues. V lost 5 bases and J 1 base, leaving 8 bases between the germline ends. CDR3 region: CASSATAQETQYF. CDR3 nucleotides: TGTGCCAGCTCAGCGACAGCCCAAGAGACCCAGTACTTC.

This clone was recorded a few times. The rearrangement links TRBV27 to TRBJ2-2; D remains ambiguous. Germline V gene sequence: CDR1 MNHEY, CDR2 SMNVEV (reference sequence). Trimming cost V 2 bases and J 4 bases, with 11 bases left between them. The CDR3 is 15 residues long. The chain's CDR3 is CASSLKEAGTGELFF. In nucleotides, the CDR3 is TGTGCCAGCAGTTTAAAAGAAGCAGGCACCGGGGAGCTGTTTTTT.

The chain recombines TRBV4-3 with TRBJ2-5; maybe TRBD1 (6 bases). Trimming shortened V by 1 base and J by 2 bases, and 11 bases separated the two germline ends. The germline V gene encodes CDR1 LGHNA and CDR2 YSLEER. The length of the CDR3 is 15 residues. The CDR3, as DNA: TGCGCCAGCAGCCAAGTTGCGGACAGACAAGAGACCCAGTACTTC. Its protein product is CASSQVADRQETQYF.

The CDR3 DNA reads as TGCGCCAGCAGCCAAGAAGGGGCGGGAGCAGGGCTCATGAACACTGAAGCTTTCTTT. Translated, it gives CASSQEGAGAGLMNTEAFF. The chain carries TRBV4-1 and TRBJ1-1; possible D gene TRBD1, 5 bases. The germline V gene encodes CDR1 MGHRA and CDR2 YSYEKL. The CDR3 is 19 residues long. V dropped 0 bases and J dropped 0 bases, with 20 bases sitting between them.

The V and J genes are TRBV6-1 and TRBJ2-5; D possibly corresponds to TRBD2 (5 bases). The V and J ends lost 5 bases and 5 bases respectively, with 18 bases between them. CDR1 is MNHNS, CDR2 SASEGT, per germline. The CDR3 is made up of 15 amino acids. This chain's CDR3 is CASSPEVASMETQYF. The CDR3 DNA sequence: TGTGCCAGCAGTCCTGAAGTAGCTAGCATGGAGACCCAGTACTTC.

V and J are TRBV15 and TRBJ2-1; no definite D call. There are 13 residues in the CDR3. Trimming pared 3 bases from V and 9 bases from J, leaving 12 bases between. Germline V CDR1 and CDR2: LNHNV, YYDKDF (reference sequence). The CDR3 sequence: CATSRPAAVEQFF. The CDR3 DNA reads TGTGCCACCAGCAGGCCCGCGGCGGTTGAGCAGTTCTTC.

This clone was seen a single time. The rearrangement uses TRBV6-5 and TRBJ2-5; possible D gene TRBD1, 6 bases. Germline V gene lookup returns CDR1 MNHEY and CDR2 SVGAGI. Trimming pared 0 bases from V and 2 bases from J, leaving 10 bases between. This CDR3 has 15 residues. CDR3 nucleotide sequence: TGTGCCAGCAGTTACTCGGGGGCGCGGCAAGAGACCCAGTACTTC. Translated, it gives CASSYSGARQETQYF.

V gene TRBV12-5 combines with J gene TRBJ2-7; TRBD1 matches 8 bases. This CDR3 contains 15 residues. Germline CDR1 is LGHNT and CDR2 is FRNRAP. The trim removed 6 bases at V and 1 base at J, leaving 8 bases unmatched. The CDR3 bases are TGTGCTAGTGGACGGGTCCGGGACAGGTCCTACGAGCAGTACTTC. Amino acids: CASGRVRDRSYEQYF. The variable domain in full, completed from reference TRBV12-5 and TRBJ2-7, reads DARVTQTPRHKVTEMGQEVTMRCQPILGHNTVFWYRQTMMQGLELLAYFRNRAPLDDSGMPKDRFSAEMPDATLATLKIQPSEPRDSAVYFCASGRVRDRSYEQYFGPGTRLTVT.

The CDR3 DNA sequence: TGCGCCAGCAGCCACGTCACCGGGACAGGCACCTACGAGCAGTACTTC. It encodes CASSHVTGTGTYEQYF. This chain uses TRBV4-1 with TRBJ2-7; 8 nucleotides agree with TRBD1. V lost 3 bases, J lost 2 bases, and 9 bases stayed unmatched. The germline gives CDR1 MGHRA, CDR2 YSYEKL. The CDR3 sequence is 16 residues long.

This chain joins TRBV10-3 and TRBJ2-7, with D possibly TRBD2 on 6 matching bases. Germline CDR1 is ENHRY and CDR2 is SYGVKD. The CDR3 consists of 13 residues. Trimming stripped 11 bases from V and 7 bases from J, with 21 bases between. The CDR3, as DNA: TGTGCCTCCCGTGTGTCGGGAGCGGAAGAGCAGTACTTC. Translation: CASRVSGAEEQYF.

The chain recombines TRBV19 with TRBJ1-5, with 7 bases fitting TRBD1. Trimming took 6 bases from V and 5 from J; bases not matched to a gene: 16. The CDR3 is made up of 17 amino acids. Germline loops: CDR1 LNHDA, CDR2 SQIVND (reference sequence). CDR3 sequence reads: CASSKGISTGRDQPQHF. Here the CDR3 DNA reads TGTGCCAGTAGCAAGGGGATTTCGACAGGGAGAGATCAGCCCCAGCATTTT. The complete variable domain, with remaining parts taken from reference TRBV19 and TRBJ1-5, reads DGGITQSPKYLFRKEGQNVTLSCEQNLNHDAMYWYRQDPGQGLRLIYYSQIVNDFQKGDIAEGYSVSREKKESFPLTVTSAQKNPTAFYLCASSKGISTGRDQPQHFGDGTRLSIL.

The rearrangement uses TRBV6-1 and TRBJ1-5; tentatively, D is TRBD1 (5 bases). V was cut by 5 bases and J by 6 bases, with 17 bases left in between. Germline-derived CDR1 and CDR2 are MNHNS and SASEGT. This CDR3 contains 15 residues. The CDR3 region has the DNA TGTGCCAGCAGTCAATCCCTGGAGGGACCTCAGCCCCAGCATTTT. This translates into CASSQSLEGPQPQHF.

The chain employs TRBV30 and TRBJ1-1; a weak D match, TRBD1 (5 bases). The CDR3 totals 14 residues. Germline CDR1 is GTSNPN and CDR2 is SVGIG (reference sequence). V was trimmed by 8 bases and J by 1 base, leaving 17 bases between them. CDR3: CARKAGQPNTEAFF. The CDR3 DNA is TGTGCCCGTAAGGCAGGGCAACCGAACACTGAAGCTTTCTTT.